This TCR beta chain stems from a study of vaccination and CD4 T cells after COVID-19. Study overall: Every participant was given two doses of BNT162b2 or mRNA-1273 vaccine. Findings and limits, study-wide: Median SARS-CoV-2-reactive clonotypes rose from approximately 21 to 38, not significantly. Within the convalescent patients, spike mono-reactivity was found in 304 of 307 vaccine-specific clones.

With the Oncomine TCR Beta short-read assay, DNA from cultured CD4+ T cells was sequenced. Each CDR3 protein gets one entry after TCRdb re-called the PCR reads with MiXCR. The sample has roughly 4,200 distinct CDR3 sequences; roughly 20% are singletons. On this clonotype: What it binds is not known.

Germline trimming cut 0 bases from V and 4 bases from J; bases unmatched to any gene: 1. CDR1 is SGHDT and CDR2 is YYEEEE in the germline V gene. The CDR3 sequence is 16 residues long. The treatment was: roughly 10-day PBMC culture with coronavirus spike peptide pools or control peptides (ViraFEST assay). ViraFEST grew antigen-specific T cells using peptide pools, then sequenced TCRs. The sequence derives from a human donor who had recovered from COVID-19. Sequencing was performed on CD4+ T cells from blood, cultured in vitro. J is TRBJ2-1 and V is TRBV5-6; 13 bases match TRBD2. The CDR3 here is CASSLGTSGGYNEQFF. The CDR3 nucleotides read TGTGCCAGCAGCTTGGGGACTAGCGGGGGTTACAATGAGCAGTTCTTC.